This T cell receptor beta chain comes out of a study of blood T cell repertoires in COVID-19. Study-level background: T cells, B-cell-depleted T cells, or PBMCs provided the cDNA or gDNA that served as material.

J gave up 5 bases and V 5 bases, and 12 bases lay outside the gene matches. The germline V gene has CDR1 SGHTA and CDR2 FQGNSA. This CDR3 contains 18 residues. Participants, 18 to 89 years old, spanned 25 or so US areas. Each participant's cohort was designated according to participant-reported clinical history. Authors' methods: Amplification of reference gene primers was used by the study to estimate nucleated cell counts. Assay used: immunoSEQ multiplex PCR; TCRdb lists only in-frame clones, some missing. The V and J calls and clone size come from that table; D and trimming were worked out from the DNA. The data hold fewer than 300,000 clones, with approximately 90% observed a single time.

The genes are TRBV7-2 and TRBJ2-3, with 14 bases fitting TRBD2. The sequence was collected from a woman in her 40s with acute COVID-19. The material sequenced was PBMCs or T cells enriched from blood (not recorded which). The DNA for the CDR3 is TGTGCCAGCAGCCTCCGCAGACTAGCGGGAGGGGCGGAAGATACGCAGTATTTT. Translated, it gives CASSLRRLAGGAEDTQYF. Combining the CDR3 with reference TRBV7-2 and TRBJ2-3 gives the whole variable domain GAGVSQSPSNKVTEKGKDVELRCDPISGHTALYWYRQSLGQGLEFLIYFQGNSAPDKSGLPSDRFSAERTGGSVSTLTIQRTQQEDSAVYLCASSLRRLAGGAEDTQYFGPGTRLTVL.